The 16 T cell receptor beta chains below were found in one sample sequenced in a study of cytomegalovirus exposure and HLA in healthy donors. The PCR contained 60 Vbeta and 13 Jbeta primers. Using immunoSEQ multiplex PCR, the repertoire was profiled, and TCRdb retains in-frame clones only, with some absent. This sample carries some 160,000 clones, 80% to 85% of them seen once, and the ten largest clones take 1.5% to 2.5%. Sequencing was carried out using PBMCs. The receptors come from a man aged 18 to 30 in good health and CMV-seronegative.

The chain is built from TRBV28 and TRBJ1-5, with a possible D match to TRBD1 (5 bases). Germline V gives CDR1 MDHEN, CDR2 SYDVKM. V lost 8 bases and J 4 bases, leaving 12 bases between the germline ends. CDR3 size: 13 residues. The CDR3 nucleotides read TGTGCCAGCGGCCTCCAGGGAAATCAGCCCCAGCATTTT. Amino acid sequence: CASGLQGNQPQHF.

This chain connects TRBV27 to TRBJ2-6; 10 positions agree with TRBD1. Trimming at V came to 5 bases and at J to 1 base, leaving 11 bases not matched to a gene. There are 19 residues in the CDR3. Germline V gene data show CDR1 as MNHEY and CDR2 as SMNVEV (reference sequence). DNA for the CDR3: TGTGCCAGCAGTAATTTCGGGACAGGGGTAAAATCTGGGGCCAACGTCCTGACTTTC. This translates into CASSNFGTGVKSGANVLTF.

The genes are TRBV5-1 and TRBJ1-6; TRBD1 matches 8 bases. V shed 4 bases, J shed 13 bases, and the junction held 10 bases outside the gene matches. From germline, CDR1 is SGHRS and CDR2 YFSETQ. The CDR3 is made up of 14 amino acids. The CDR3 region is CASSPTRDRGPLHF. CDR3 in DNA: TGCGCCAGCAGCCCGACCAGAGACAGGGGCCCCCTCCACTTT.

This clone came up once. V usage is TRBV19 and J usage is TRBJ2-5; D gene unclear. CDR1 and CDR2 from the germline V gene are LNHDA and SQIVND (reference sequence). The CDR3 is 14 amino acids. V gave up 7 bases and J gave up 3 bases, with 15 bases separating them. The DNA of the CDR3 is TGTGCCAGTAAACCCCTTGCGGCCGAAGAGACCCAGTACTTC. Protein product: CASKPLAAEETQYF.

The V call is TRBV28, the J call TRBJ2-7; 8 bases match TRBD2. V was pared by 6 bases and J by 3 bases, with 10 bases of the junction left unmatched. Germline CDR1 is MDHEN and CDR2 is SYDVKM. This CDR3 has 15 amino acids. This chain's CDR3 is CASSSSGGLDYEQYF. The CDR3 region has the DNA TGTGCCAGCAGCTCCTCGGGGGGACTAGACTACGAGCAGTACTTC.

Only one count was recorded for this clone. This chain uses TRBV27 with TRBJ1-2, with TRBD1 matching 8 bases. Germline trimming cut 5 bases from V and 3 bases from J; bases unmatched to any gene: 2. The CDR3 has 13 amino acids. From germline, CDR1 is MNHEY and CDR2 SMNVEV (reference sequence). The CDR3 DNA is TGTGCCAGCAGTCAGACAGGGGACTATGGCTACACCTTC. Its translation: CASSQTGDYGYTF.

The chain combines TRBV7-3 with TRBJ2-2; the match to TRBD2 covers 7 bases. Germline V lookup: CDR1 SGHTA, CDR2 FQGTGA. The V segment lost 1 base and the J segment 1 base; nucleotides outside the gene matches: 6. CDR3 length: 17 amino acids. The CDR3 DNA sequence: TGTGCCAGCAGCTTAAATTGGGCTAGCGGGAACACCGGGGAGCTGTTTTTT. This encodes CASSLNWASGNTGELFF.

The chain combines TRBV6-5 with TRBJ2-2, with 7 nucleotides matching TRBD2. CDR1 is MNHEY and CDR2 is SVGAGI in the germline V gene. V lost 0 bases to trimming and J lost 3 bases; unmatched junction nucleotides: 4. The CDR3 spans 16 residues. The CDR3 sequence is CASSYSVAGDTGELFF. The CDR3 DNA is TGTGCCAGCAGTTACTCGGTTGCGGGAGACACCGGGGAGCTGTTTTTT.

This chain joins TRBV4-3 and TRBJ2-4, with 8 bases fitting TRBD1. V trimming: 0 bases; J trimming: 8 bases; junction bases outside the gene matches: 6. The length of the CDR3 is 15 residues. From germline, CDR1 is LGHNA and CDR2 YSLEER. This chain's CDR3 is CASSQETPGGHIQYF. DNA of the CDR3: TGCGCCAGCAGCCAAGAGACCCCAGGGGGCCACATTCAGTACTTC.

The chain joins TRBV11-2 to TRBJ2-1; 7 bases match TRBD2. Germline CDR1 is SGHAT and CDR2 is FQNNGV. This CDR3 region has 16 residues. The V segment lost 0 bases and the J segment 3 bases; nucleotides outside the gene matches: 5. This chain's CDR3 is CASSLDRASGYNEQFF. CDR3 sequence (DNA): TGTGCCAGCAGCTTAGATCGGGCTAGCGGCTACAATGAGCAGTTCTTC.

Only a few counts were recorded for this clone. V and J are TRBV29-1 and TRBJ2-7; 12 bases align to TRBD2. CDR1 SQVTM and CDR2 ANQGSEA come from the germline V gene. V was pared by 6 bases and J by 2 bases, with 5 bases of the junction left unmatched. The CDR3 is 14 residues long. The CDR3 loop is CSVGTSGPTYEQYF. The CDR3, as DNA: TGCAGCGTCGGGACTAGCGGGCCAACCTACGAGCAGTACTTC.

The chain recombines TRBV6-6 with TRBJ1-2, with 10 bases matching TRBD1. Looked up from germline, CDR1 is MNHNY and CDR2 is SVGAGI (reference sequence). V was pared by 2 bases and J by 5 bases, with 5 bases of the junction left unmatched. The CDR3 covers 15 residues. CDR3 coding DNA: TGTGCCAGCAGTTACGGGACAGGGGAAACATATGGCTACACCTTC. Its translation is CASSYGTGETYGYTF.

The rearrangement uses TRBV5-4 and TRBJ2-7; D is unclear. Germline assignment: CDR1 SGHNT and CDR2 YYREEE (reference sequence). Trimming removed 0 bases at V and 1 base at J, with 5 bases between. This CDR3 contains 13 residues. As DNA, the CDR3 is TGTGCCAGCAGCTTGGTCAGTTCCTACGAGCAGTACTTC. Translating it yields CASSLVSSYEQYF. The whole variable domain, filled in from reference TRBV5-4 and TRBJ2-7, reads ETGVTQSPTHLIKTRGQQVTLRCSSQSGHNTVSWYQQALGQGPQFIFQYYREEENGRGNFPPRFSGLQFPNYSSELNVNALELDDSALYLCASSLVSSYEQYFGPGTRLTVT.

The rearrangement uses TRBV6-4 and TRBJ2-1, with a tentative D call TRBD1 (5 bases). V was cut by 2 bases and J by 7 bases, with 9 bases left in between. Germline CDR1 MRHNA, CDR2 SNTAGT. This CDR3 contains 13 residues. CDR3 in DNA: TGTGCCAGCAGTGACGGCCCAGGGAATGAGCAGTTCTTC. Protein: CASSDGPGNEQFF.

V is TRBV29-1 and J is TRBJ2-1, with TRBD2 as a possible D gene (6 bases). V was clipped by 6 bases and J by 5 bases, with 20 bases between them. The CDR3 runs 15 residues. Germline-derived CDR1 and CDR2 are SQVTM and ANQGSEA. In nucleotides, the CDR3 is TGCAGCGTGGAACGGGGGAGCCGAAGAAACAATGAGCAGTTCTTC. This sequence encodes CSVERGSRRNNEQFF.

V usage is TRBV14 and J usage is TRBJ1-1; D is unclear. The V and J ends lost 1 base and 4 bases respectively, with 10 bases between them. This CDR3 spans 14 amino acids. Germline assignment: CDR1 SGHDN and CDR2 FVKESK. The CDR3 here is CASSQALGSTEAFF. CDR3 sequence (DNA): TGTGCCAGCAGCCAAGCTCTCGGGTCCACTGAAGCTTTCTTT.